The rows below give T cell receptor beta chains drawn from one sample of a study of OX40 agonist ivuxolimab in advanced cancers. Measured with immunoSEQ multiplex PCR; TCRdb has only the in-frame clones, and not every one. The table includes 30,000 to 35,000 clones, approximately 80% detected once. The source was CD4+ or CD8+ T cells sorted from blood, collected in a trial of the OX40 agonist ivuxolimab. These receptors were collected from an adult with an advanced solid tumor such as melanoma, head and neck, liver or kidney cancer. The CDR3 runs from the conserved cysteine through the conserved F or W. The D gene is left open where the match is weak. Size is stated for part of the rows, as once, few or many counts, or as a class when the clone is expanded.

d_gene	abundance	v_gene	j_gene	CDR3nt	CDR3aa
TRBD2	NA	TRBV28	TRBJ2-3	TGTGCCAGCAGTTTCTGGGGGGAGGGAGATCACACAGATACGCAGTATTTT	CASSFWGEGDHTDTQYF
TRBD2	NA	TRBV7-6	TRBJ2-1	TGTGCCAGCAGCCTAAAGGCGGGAGGAGAAGAGCAGTTCTTC	CASSLKAGGEEQFF
NA	NA	TRBV28	TRBJ2-7	TGTGCCAGCAGGCAAGACTTGGGCGAGCAGTACTTC	CASRQDLGEQYF
NA	few	TRBV14	TRBJ2-5	TGTGCCAGCAGCCGAAACAGGGCCCAAGAGACCCAGTACTTC	CASSRNRAQETQYF
TRBD1	NA	TRBV2	TRBJ2-7	TGTGCCAGCAGCGCCGGGACAGTCTACGAGCAGTACTTC	CASSAGTVYEQYF
NA	NA	TRBV6-4	TRBJ1-1	TGTGCCAGCAGTGAGTTGGCTGGCACTGAAGCTTTCTTT	CASSELAGTEAFF
NA	NA	TRBV6-5	TRBJ2-3	TGTGCCAGCAGTTACTCTCGAGCAGGTACAGATACGCAGTATTTT	CASSYSRAGTDTQYF
NA	once	TRBV19	TRBJ2-3	TGTGCCAGTAGTATGGGACTTCGGGGTACGCAGTATTTT	CASSMGLRGTQYF
TRBD1	NA	TRBV18	TRBJ1-6	TGTGCCAGCTCACCAAAAACAGGGGCTGAAACCCTCCACTTT	CASSPKTGAETLHF
NA	NA	TRBV28	TRBJ1-4	TGTGCCAGCAGCTCTGCTGCTCAGGGAAATGAAAAACTGTTTTTT	CASSSAAQGNEKLFF
NA	NA	TRBV14	TRBJ2-1	TGTGCCAGCAGCCGCGGACAGTCCAATGAGCAGTTCTTC	CASSRGQSNEQFF
NA	NA	TRBV5-1	TRBJ2-3	TGCGCCAGCAGCTTGCAAACAGATACGCAGTATTTT	CASSLQTDTQYF
NA	once	TRBV15	TRBJ2-5	TGTGCCACCAGCCCCGGGTCAGTTCTCCAAGAGACCCAGTACTTC	CATSPGSVLQETQYF
NA	NA	TRBV30	TRBJ2-2	TGTGCCTGGAGTGTAGGCGGGGAGCTGTTTTTT	CAWSVGGELFF